A selection of T cell receptor beta chains follows, all from one sample in a study of blood T cell repertoires in COVID-19. Clones were read by immunoSEQ multiplex PCR, and TCRdb kept only the in-frame ones, dropping some. This table holds over 95,000 clones, 75% to 90% found once. Sequenced sample: peripheral blood. The receptors derive from a human donor with acute or convalescent COVID-19. The donor label of this sample is uncertain. CDR3s leave out the opening cysteine and the closing phenylalanine or tryptophan. Each record gives: V gene, J gene, CDR3 protein.

>TRBV4-1|TRBJ2-1
ASSQPDWGPPENEQF
>TRBV18|TRBJ1-1
ASSPRTELMNTEAF
>TRBV18|TRBJ1-1
ASSPGSRGTEAF
>TRBV19|TRBJ1-1
ASSINRGSDTEAF
>TRBV5-1|TRBJ2-7
ASSLARDRGYEQY
>TRBV15|TRBJ2-1
ATSRGTSGNNEQF
>TRBV20-1|TRBJ2-5
SASGAAGTQY
>TRBV5-6|TRBJ2-5
ASSFVSGGARETQY
>TRBV4-2|TRBJ1-3
ASSTSQGFLAGNTIY
>TRBV27|TRBJ2-7
ASSFLITGGTYEQY
>TRBV6-2/TRBV6-3|TRBJ1-1
ASSYSPGRKNTEAF
>TRBV7-8|TRBJ1-6
ASSLNRDNYNSPLH
>TRBV3-1/TRBV3-2|TRBJ1-5
ASSQPTGFYSNQPQH
>TRBV10-3|TRBJ2-3
AIMVLAGGSGSTDTQY
>TRBV30|TRBJ1-5
ACKKTGQFNQPQH
>TRBV4-2|TRBJ1-4
ASSLQGVGEKLF
>TRBV3-1/TRBV3-2|TRBJ1-1
ASSQLGDTEAF
>TRBV6-5|TRBJ1-5
ASKLTENQPQH
>TRBV21-1|TRBJ1-2
ASTSQRDSRYGYT
>TRBV6-6|TRBJ1-4
ASSRLQGLGEKLF
>TRBV28|TRBJ1-2
ASSLRDRGGYT
>TRBV15|TRBJ2-2
ATSREPHQTGVGGELF
>TRBV20-1|TRBJ2-7
SARPGEQY
>TRBV28|TRBJ1-5
ASSFRGRGQGQPQH
>TRBV18|TRBJ1-1
ASSGQGANTEAF